This T cell receptor beta chain comes out of a study of T cell responses to AZD1222 COVID-19 vaccine. Concerning this clone: The antigen remains undetermined.

The repertoire was sequenced with immunoSEQ multiplex PCR; TCRdb's copy has only in-frame clones and lacks some. Of roughly 130,000 clones in the sample, approximately 88% were seen once. This CDR3 comprises 14 residues. In germline, CDR1 is SGHTA, CDR2 FQGTGA. V was shortened by 8 bases and J by 0 bases, with 12 bases between the two germline ends. General study points: It should be noted that donors were predominantly white British and more often female, and clonal diversity was possibly underestimated. With dominance at 160-218 and 743-854, vaccine-associated CD4 TCRs spanned spike.

The receptor was derived from an adult in good health. The V gene is TRBV7-3, the J gene TRBJ2-3; D possibly corresponds to TRBD2 (6 bases). Specimen: peripheral blood, collected on day 0 of AZD1222 vaccination. DNA for the CDR3: TGTGCCAGCGCCCGGGGGATCAGCACAGATACGCAGTATTTT. It codes for CASARGISTDTQYF.